This is a list of T cell receptor beta chains from one sample in a study of blood T cell repertoires in COVID-19. Assay: immunoSEQ multiplex PCR; the TCRdb copy retains only in-frame clones and omits some. The sample has 170,000 or so clones; nearly 80% are singletons. Sequencing used peripheral blood. The receptor source for this set is a woman between 70 and 85 years old with acute or convalescent COVID-19. Both conserved end residues are part of each CDR3. Each record gives: J gene, clone size, V gene, D gene, CDR3 DNA, CDR3 protein. The D gene is left open where the match is weak. Size is stated for part of the rows, as once, few or many counts, or as a class when the clone is expanded.

J gene: TRBJ1-1
clone size: .
V gene: TRBV29-1
D gene: .
CDR3 DNA: TGCAGCGTTGGCCGGGGTCCGAACACTGAAGCTTTCTTT
CDR3 protein: CSVGRGPNTEAFF

J gene: TRBJ2-7
clone size: .
V gene: TRBV7-2
D gene: .
CDR3 DNA: TGTGCCAGCAGCTTAGTGGGGCCGACCTACGAGCAGTACTTC
CDR3 protein: CASSLVGPTYEQYF

J gene: TRBJ2-1
clone size: once
V gene: TRBV5-4
D gene: TRBD2
CDR3 DNA: TGTGCCAGCAGCGTTAGCGGGGGCTCCTACAATGAGCAGTTCTTC
CDR3 protein: CASSVSGGSYNEQFF

J gene: TRBJ2-1
clone size: few
V gene: TRBV11-3
D gene: .
CDR3 DNA: TGTGCCAGCAGCCCCGGGATCAACTACAATGAGCAGTTCTTC
CDR3 protein: CASSPGINYNEQFF

J gene: TRBJ2-1
clone size: few
V gene: TRBV29-1
D gene: TRBD2
CDR3 DNA: TGCAGCGTTGACGAGCGGGAGTCCGTGGATGAGCAGTTCTTC
CDR3 protein: CSVDERESVDEQFF

J gene: TRBJ2-7
clone size: .
V gene: TRBV2
D gene: .
CDR3 DNA: TGTGCCAGCAGCCTACTGGCCTACGAGCAGTACTTC
CDR3 protein: CASSLLAYEQYF

J gene: TRBJ1-5
clone size: .
V gene: TRBV24-1
D gene: .
CDR3 DNA: TGTGCCACCAGTGTGTCAGACAATCAGCCCCAGCATTTT
CDR3 protein: CATSVSDNQPQHF

J gene: TRBJ2-1
clone size: .
V gene: TRBV6-5
D gene: TRBD1
CDR3 DNA: TGTGCCAGCAGGGGCCCGGACAGGGGCGGCAATGAGCAGTTCTTC
CDR3 protein: CASRGPDRGGNEQFF

J gene: TRBJ2-6
clone size: .
V gene: TRBV7-3
D gene: .
CDR3 DNA: TGTGCCAGCAGCTTACCAAGTAGCTCTGGGGCCAACGTCCTGACTTTC
CDR3 protein: CASSLPSSSGANVLTF

J gene: TRBJ2-6
clone size: .
V gene: TRBV5-1
D gene: .
CDR3 DNA: TGCGCCAGCAGCTTGGATACTGGGGCCTCTGGGGCCAACGTCCTGACTTTC
CDR3 protein: CASSLDTGASGANVLTF

J gene: TRBJ1-6
clone size: .
V gene: TRBV28
D gene: TRBD1
CDR3 DNA: TGTGCCAGCAGTTTATCTTGGACAGGCCGCAACTCACCCCTCCACTTT
CDR3 protein: CASSLSWTGRNSPLHF

J gene: TRBJ1-5
clone size: once
V gene: TRBV19
D gene: TRBD1
CDR3 DNA: TGTGCCAGTATGACCCCGATTCGACAGGGGAGAGGCAATCAGCCCCAGCATTTT
CDR3 protein: CASMTPIRQGRGNQPQHF

J gene: TRBJ2-5
clone size: .
V gene: TRBV24-1
D gene: TRBD1
CDR3 DNA: TGTGCCACCAGGGGGACAGGGATCCGGGAGACCCAGTACTTC
CDR3 protein: CATRGTGIRETQYF

J gene: TRBJ1-6
clone size: .
V gene: TRBV5-1
D gene: TRBD1
CDR3 DNA: TGCGCCAGCAGCTTAGACACAGGGGGCTCGAATTCACCCCTCCACTTT
CDR3 protein: CASSLDTGGSNSPLHF

J gene: TRBJ1-3
clone size: .
V gene: TRBV6-5
D gene: TRBD1
CDR3 DNA: TGTGCCAGCAGTCCACAGGGGGCTGGAAACACCATATATTTT
CDR3 protein: CASSPQGAGNTIYF

J gene: TRBJ2-1
clone size: .
V gene: TRBV19
D gene: .
CDR3 DNA: .
CDR3 protein: CASSIDRRGGLAGFLEKQFF

J gene: TRBJ2-5
clone size: .
V gene: TRBV12-5
D gene: TRBD2
CDR3 DNA: TGTGCTAGTGGTTCCACCCTAGCGGGAGGATCCTGGGGAGAGACCCAGTACTTC
CDR3 protein: CASGSTLAGGSWGETQYF

J gene: TRBJ2-1
clone size: .
V gene: TRBV5-1
D gene: TRBD2
CDR3 DNA: TGCGCCAGCAGCTATGGACTAGCGGGAGTGGTTGAGCAGTTCTTC
CDR3 protein: CASSYGLAGVVEQFF

J gene: TRBJ1-4
clone size: .
V gene: TRBV5-8
D gene: TRBD1
CDR3 DNA: TGTGCCAGCACCCTTTGGTCAGGGGGACGTGAAAAACTGTTTTTT
CDR3 protein: CASTLWSGGREKLFF

J gene: TRBJ1-4
clone size: .
V gene: TRBV11-2
D gene: .
CDR3 DNA: TGTGCCAGCAGTGGCCCCCCTGGTGTTCCTAATGAAAAACTGTTTTTT
CDR3 protein: CASSGPPGVPNEKLFF

J gene: TRBJ1-1
clone size: .
V gene: TRBV27
D gene: .
CDR3 DNA: TGTGCCAGCAGTTTATTAAAGGGGAAAGCTTTCTTT
CDR3 protein: CASSLLKGKAFF

J gene: TRBJ2-1
clone size: .
V gene: TRBV27
D gene: TRBD1
CDR3 DNA: TGTGCCAGCAGCAGCGACAGGGACCGGCACAATGAGCAGTTCTTC
CDR3 protein: CASSSDRDRHNEQFF

J gene: TRBJ2-5
clone size: once
V gene: TRBV21-1
D gene: .
CDR3 DNA: TGTGCCAGCACCAAAGGACAGCAACAAGAGACCCAGTACTTC
CDR3 protein: CASTKGQQQETQYF

J gene: TRBJ2-7
clone size: .
V gene: TRBV5-1
D gene: .
CDR3 DNA: TGCGCCAGCAGCTTGGCCGCGGGTAGAGCGGGCGAGCAGTACTTC
CDR3 protein: CASSLAAGRAGEQYF

J gene: TRBJ1-5
clone size: .
V gene: TRBV6-5
D gene: .
CDR3 DNA: TGTGCCAGCAGTCCCACGGCGGGACAGCCCCAGCATTTT
CDR3 protein: CASSPTAGQPQHF

J gene: TRBJ2-3
clone size: .
V gene: TRBV4-1
D gene: .
CDR3 DNA: TGCGCCAGCAGCCAATCGACATACACAGATACGCAGTATTTT
CDR3 protein: CASSQSTYTDTQYF

J gene: TRBJ2-2
clone size: .
V gene: TRBV5-1
D gene: TRBD1
CDR3 DNA: TGCGCCAGCAGCTTTGACAGGGTGGGCACCGGGGAGCTGTTTTTT
CDR3 protein: CASSFDRVGTGELFF

J gene: TRBJ2-5
clone size: .
V gene: TRBV6-5
D gene: .
CDR3 DNA: TGTGCCAGCAGCTCACTAGGAGGGTACCAAGAGACCCAGTACTTC
CDR3 protein: CASSSLGGYQETQYF

J gene: TRBJ1-4
clone size: .
V gene: TRBV12-3/TRBV12-4
D gene: .
CDR3 DNA: TGTGCCAGCAGGGGGGGAGAAAAACTGTTTTTT
CDR3 protein: CASRGGEKLFF

J gene: TRBJ1-4
clone size: once
V gene: TRBV3-1/TRBV3-2
D gene: .
CDR3 DNA: TGTGCCAGCAGCCAAAGACAGACCAATGAAAAACTGTTTTTT
CDR3 protein: CASSQRQTNEKLFF

J gene: TRBJ2-7
clone size: .
V gene: TRBV7-2
D gene: TRBD2
CDR3 DNA: TGTGCCAGCAGCCCTAGCGGGGGCTACGAGCAGTACTTC
CDR3 protein: CASSPSGGYEQYF

J gene: TRBJ2-2
clone size: .
V gene: TRBV30
D gene: TRBD2
CDR3 DNA: TGTGCCTGGAGTGTACCAGGTAGCGGGAGACGCACCGGGGAGCTGTTTTTT
CDR3 protein: CAWSVPGSGRRTGELFF

J gene: TRBJ2-1
clone size: .
V gene: TRBV9
D gene: TRBD2
CDR3 DNA: TGTGCCAGCAGCTCCGGGGGGATCGGGAATGAGCAGTTCTTC
CDR3 protein: CASSSGGIGNEQFF

J gene: TRBJ2-3
clone size: .
V gene: TRBV5-6
D gene: TRBD2
CDR3 DNA: TGTGCCAGCAGCCGTACGGGGGGGTTGGCTTGGAGGCAGTATTTT
CDR3 protein: CASSRTGGLAWRQYF

J gene: TRBJ2-1
clone size: .
V gene: TRBV29-1
D gene: .
CDR3 DNA: TGCAGCGTTGATGGGGGGAATGAGCAGTTCTTC
CDR3 protein: CSVDGGNEQFF

J gene: TRBJ2-5
clone size: .
V gene: TRBV5-1
D gene: TRBD2
CDR3 DNA: TGCGCCAGCAGCCCAACATCGGGGGGGATCGAGACCCAGTACTTC
CDR3 protein: CASSPTSGGIETQYF

J gene: TRBJ2-5
clone size: .
V gene: TRBV9
D gene: .
CDR3 DNA: TGTGCCAGCAGCGTAGATCCGGGGGGCGCTTTGAGAGAGACCCAGTACTTC
CDR3 protein: CASSVDPGGALRETQYF

J gene: TRBJ1-2
clone size: many
V gene: TRBV5-1
D gene: TRBD1
CDR3 DNA: TGCGCCAGCAGCGAAGCAGGGGGCGCCTATGGCTACACCTTC
CDR3 protein: CASSEAGGAYGYTF

J gene: TRBJ2-3
clone size: .
V gene: TRBV11-2
D gene: TRBD2
CDR3 DNA: TGTGCCAGTAGAAGACAGGTTCTAGCGGGAGGCGGGGGAGATACGCAGTATTTT
CDR3 protein: CASRRQVLAGGGGDTQYF

J gene: TRBJ2-5
clone size: .
V gene: TRBV7-2
D gene: TRBD2
CDR3 DNA: TGTGCCAGCAGCCGTAGTATGGCTAGCGGGGGGGTCGCGGAGACCCAGTACTTC
CDR3 protein: CASSRSMASGGVAETQYF

J gene: TRBJ1-5
clone size: few
V gene: TRBV2
D gene: .
CDR3 DNA: TGTGCCAGCAGTCCGGACAGTAAACAGCCCCAGCATTTT
CDR3 protein: CASSPDSKQPQHF

J gene: TRBJ2-7
clone size: .
V gene: TRBV12-3/TRBV12-4
D gene: TRBD1
CDR3 DNA: TGTGCCAGCAGCAGGACAGGGGAGCAGTACTTC
CDR3 protein: CASSRTGEQYF

J gene: TRBJ2-1
clone size: .
V gene: TRBV2
D gene: .
CDR3 DNA: TGTGCCAGCAGTGCCGAACGGGAGCAGTTCTTC
CDR3 protein: CASSAEREQFF

J gene: TRBJ2-7
clone size: .
V gene: TRBV6-6
D gene: .
CDR3 DNA: TGTGCCAGCAGTTACCGGGCAGGGTTCTCCTACGAGCAGTACTTC
CDR3 protein: CASSYRAGFSYEQYF

J gene: TRBJ2-7
clone size: once
V gene: TRBV9
D gene: TRBD2
CDR3 DNA: TGTGCCAGCAGCGTAGCAGCGGGATCCTACGAGCAGTACTTC
CDR3 protein: CASSVAAGSYEQYF

J gene: TRBJ1-2
clone size: .
V gene: TRBV19
D gene: .
CDR3 DNA: TGTGCCACCCTAGACCAGTTCTATGGCTACACCTTC
CDR3 protein: CATLDQFYGYTF

J gene: TRBJ1-2
clone size: .
V gene: TRBV5-1
D gene: TRBD1
CDR3 DNA: TGCGCCAGCAGCTACCGGGACAGGGCCGACTATGGCTACACCTTC
CDR3 protein: CASSYRDRADYGYTF

J gene: TRBJ2-7
clone size: .
V gene: TRBV6-5
D gene: TRBD2
CDR3 DNA: TGTGCCAGCAGTCAGGGGAGGACTAGCGTCTACGAGCAGTACTTC
CDR3 protein: CASSQGRTSVYEQYF

J gene: TRBJ2-5
clone size: .
V gene: TRBV19
D gene: .
CDR3 DNA: TGTGCCAGTAGTATGAGATTCCAAGAGACCCAGTACTTC
CDR3 protein: CASSMRFQETQYF

J gene: TRBJ1-1
clone size: once
V gene: TRBV29-1
D gene: TRBD1
CDR3 DNA: TGCAGCGGCAGAGGACAGGGGTACACTGAAGCTTTCTTT
CDR3 protein: CSGRGQGYTEAFF

J gene: TRBJ1-2
clone size: few
V gene: TRBV27
D gene: .
CDR3 DNA: TGTGCCAGCACGAGCTATGGCTACACCTTC
CDR3 protein: CASTSYGYTF

J gene: TRBJ1-2
clone size: .
V gene: TRBV3-1/TRBV3-2
D gene: .
CDR3 DNA: TGTGCCAGCAGCCAAGAAGGGGCCGGTGGAGGCTACACCTTC
CDR3 protein: CASSQEGAGGGYTF

J gene: TRBJ2-7
clone size: .
V gene: TRBV7-9
D gene: TRBD2
CDR3 DNA: TGTGCCAGCAGCCCAACTAGCGGGAGTCCCTACGAGCAGTACTTC
CDR3 protein: CASSPTSGSPYEQYF